Listed below are T cell receptor beta chains from one sample, sequenced in a study of cytomegalovirus exposure and HLA in healthy donors. Method: immunoSEQ multiplex PCR; TCRdb's copy keeps in-frame clones and lacks some. The data contain 77,000 or so clones, 78% of them singletons. Specimen: PBMCs. The receptors here all came from a man aged 40-49 years in good health and CMV-seronegative. CDR3s include the opening cysteine and the closing phenylalanine or tryptophan. A D gene is named only where the DNA matches it firmly. Some rows have no size entry. The others give once, few or many, or a class for an expanded clone.

J gene,V gene,clone size,D gene,CDR3 DNA,CDR3 protein
TRBJ2-7,TRBV30,.,.,TGTGCCTGGAGTGTACGAGGCCGCCCCTACGAGCAGTACTTC,CAWSVRGRPYEQYF
TRBJ2-3,TRBV6-1,.,TRBD2,TGTGCCAGCAGCGTTAGCGGGAGACCTACGCAGTATTTT,CASSVSGRPTQYF
TRBJ1-6,TRBV6-6,once,.,TGTGCCAGCAGTACAGGGCCCAATTCACCCCTCCACTTT,CASSTGPNSPLHF
TRBJ1-1,TRBV6-5,.,.,TGTGCCGGCTCCGATCAGAACACTGAAGCTTTCTTT,CAGSDQNTEAFF
TRBJ1-4,TRBV7-9,.,.,TGTGCCAGCAGCTTCCTCGAGGGTACTAATGAAAAACTGTTTTTT,CASSFLEGTNEKLFF
TRBJ1-5,TRBV19,.,TRBD1,TGTGCCAGTAGTCCCACGACAGGGGGGCAGCCCCAGCATTTT,CASSPTTGGQPQHF
TRBJ2-7,TRBV29-1,.,TRBD1,TGCAGCGTTGAAGAGAGGGGGCTTCCGGACTACGAGCAGTACTTC,CSVEERGLPDYEQYF
TRBJ1-5,TRBV5-6,.,.,TGTGCCAGCAGCTTAAATTGGGGCGGCGGTCAGCCCCAGCATTTT,CASSLNWGGGQPQHF
TRBJ2-3,TRBV6-1,.,.,TGTGCCAGCACTGACCAAAACACAGATACGCAGTATTTT,CASTDQNTDTQYF
TRBJ2-7,TRBV5-1,.,TRBD2,TGCGCCAGCAGCCTCGGCGGGGGGGCCCTTTCCTACGAGCAGTACTTC,CASSLGGGALSYEQYF
TRBJ2-1,TRBV21-1,.,.,TGTGCCAGCAGCTCCCAGCGGGGGGGGAACCACAATGAGCAGTTCTTC,CASSSQRGGNHNEQFF
TRBJ2-7,TRBV7-7,.,.,TGTGCTAGCAGCTTAAGGGTGAAGTCGGGACACTCCTTTTCTGAGCAGTACTTC,CASSLRVKSGHSFSEQYF
TRBJ2-1,TRBV28,.,TRBD2,TGTGCCAGCAGTCCGCCGCCACTAGCGGGAGCAATCGTCGAGCAGTTCTTC,CASSPPPLAGAIVEQFF
TRBJ2-7,TRBV18,few,TRBD1,TGTGCCAGCTCACGTGAGACAGGGGCCTACGAGCAGTACTTC,CASSRETGAYEQYF
TRBJ2-1,TRBV6-1,.,.,TGTGCCAGCAGCAGGGAATACAATGAGCAGTTCTTC,CASSREYNEQFF
TRBJ1-4,TRBV7-6,.,.,TGTGCCAGCAGCTTATCAGGGTCCCACGAAAAACTGTTTTTT,CASSLSGSHEKLFF
TRBJ2-7,TRBV28,few,.,TGTGCCAGCCAGGGGCAATACGAGCAGTACTTC,CASQGQYEQYF
TRBJ2-1,TRBV13,.,TRBD2,TGTGCCAGCAAAAAACGGACTAGCGGGAACAATGAGCAGTTCTTC,CASKKRTSGNNEQFF
TRBJ2-3,TRBV4-1,.,.,TGCGCCAGCAGCCAACCAGAAAACACAGATACGCAGTATTTT,CASSQPENTDTQYF
TRBJ2-1,TRBV25-1,.,TRBD2,TGTGCCAGCAGTGAAGAGCCTAGCGGGAGATATGAGCAGTTCTTC,CASSEEPSGRYEQFF
TRBJ1-1,TRBV18,.,.,TGTGCCAGCTCACCATTGGCCACTGAAGCTTTCTTT,CASSPLATEAFF
TRBJ2-3,TRBV7-9,.,.,TGTTCCAGCGGCCAGTCAGATACGCAGTATTTT,CSSGQSDTQYF
TRBJ2-3,TRBV2,.,TRBD1,TGTGCCAGCAGTACGGACAGGGGCAAGGCAGATACGCAGTATTTT,CASSTDRGKADTQYF
TRBJ1-4,TRBV9,once,.,TGTGCCAGCACCACGGGGGACGGATATAATGAAAAACTGTTTTTT,CASTTGDGYNEKLFF
TRBJ1-2,TRBV18,.,.,TGTGCCAGCTCACCACCCGGTAACTATGGCTACACCTTC,CASSPPGNYGYTF
TRBJ1-1,TRBV18,.,TRBD1,TGTGCCAGCTCCTTCGACAGGGGGAGCACTGAAGCTTTCTTT,CASSFDRGSTEAFF
TRBJ2-7,TRBV10-3,.,.,TGTGCCATCAGTGAGTCGCGGCGTAACGAGCAGTACTTC,CAISESRRNEQYF
TRBJ2-7,TRBV7-2,.,.,TGTGCCAGCAGCTTTTCCGGCTACGAGCAGTACTTC,CASSFSGYEQYF
TRBJ1-5,TRBV27,.,.,TGTGCCAGCAGCCTCAGGGTATCTTATAGCAATCAGCCCCAGCATTTT,CASSLRVSYSNQPQHF
TRBJ2-7,TRBV28,once,.,TGTGCCAGCAGTTCCGGACAAATTGATACCTACGAGCAGTACTTC,CASSSGQIDTYEQYF
TRBJ2-2,TRBV7-3,.,.,TGTGCCAGCAGCCCACATGAAGGGGGAAACACCGGGGAGCTGTTTTTT,CASSPHEGGNTGELFF
TRBJ1-2,TRBV6-5,.,TRBD1,TGTGCCAGCAGTCCGGGACAGGGGTCCCGGGGCTACACCTTC,CASSPGQGSRGYTF
TRBJ2-1,TRBV7-3,.,.,TGTGCCAGCAGCTCCACCCGGAGCTCCTACAATGAGCAGTTCTTC,CASSSTRSSYNEQFF
TRBJ2-1,TRBV28,.,TRBD1,TGTGCCAGCAGTTTCCCGGGACAGGGGTCCAATGAGCAGTTCTTC,CASSFPGQGSNEQFF
TRBJ1-6,TRBV5-6,.,.,TGTGCCAGCAGCTACCCGCCAGGGAACAATTCACCCCTCCACTTT,CASSYPPGNNSPLHF
TRBJ1-1,TRBV7-9,.,.,TGTGCCAGCAGACGAGAGAACGCCGAAGCTTTCTTT,CASRRENAEAFF
TRBJ2-3,TRBV2,.,.,TGTGCCAGCAGTGAAGTTTCCCCCCCCGGGACGCAGTATTTT,CASSEVSPPGTQYF
TRBJ1-5,TRBV5-4,.,.,TGTGCCAGCAGCAAGGGGCAGGGCCCCAATCAGCCCCAGCATTTT,CASSKGQGPNQPQHF
TRBJ1-1,TRBV28,few,.,TGTGCCAGCAGTTTTGCCGGCGACGGGGACACTGAAGCTTTCTTT,CASSFAGDGDTEAFF
TRBJ2-7,TRBV2,.,TRBD2,TGTGCCACCCAAGAGGGGACTAGCGGGAGTTCCTACGAGCAGTACTTC,CATQEGTSGSSYEQYF
TRBJ1-2,TRBV19,.,TRBD1,TGTGCCAGTAAAATCGCAGGGACAGAGCAGAACTATGGCTACACCTTC,CASKIAGTEQNYGYTF
TRBJ2-5,TRBV2,.,TRBD1,TGTGCCAGCAGTTACAGGGGATTCCAAGAGACCCAGTACTTC,CASSYRGFQETQYF
TRBJ2-1,TRBV5-1,.,.,TGCGCCAGCAGCTGGAGGCCAGAGACTTACAATGAGCAGTTCTTC,CASSWRPETYNEQFF
TRBJ2-1,TRBV6-4,.,TRBD2,TGTACCAGCCTAGCGGGCTCCTACAATGAGCAGTTCTTC,CTSLAGSYNEQFF
TRBJ1-3,TRBV4-1,.,.,TGCGCCAGCAGCCTCCTCTGGGGGGGGGAAGAGACTGGAAACACCATATATTTT,CASSLLWGGEETGNTIYF
TRBJ1-5,TRBV19,few,TRBD1,TGTGCCAGTAGTATTTCCGGGACAGGGTTGAGTCGTAGCAATCAGCCCCAGCATTTT,CASSISGTGLSRSNQPQHF
TRBJ1-6,TRBV6-1,.,.,TGTGCCAGCAGTGAAGCGAACATCAAATCACCCCTCCACTTT,CASSEANIKSPLHF
TRBJ2-6,TRBV4-2,.,TRBD1,TGTGCCAGCAGCCTCACCGGACAGGGGGCTGGTGGGGCCAACGTCCTGACTTTC,CASSLTGQGAGGANVLTF
TRBJ2-2,TRBV4-1,.,.,TGCGCCAGCAGCCAAATACTAGATGGAGGCGGGGAGCTGTTTTTT,CASSQILDGGGELFF
TRBJ2-7,TRBV18,.,.,TGTGCCAGCTCACCCGGGACTTTCTCCTACGAGCAGTACTTC,CASSPGTFSYEQYF
TRBJ1-5,TRBV28,few,.,TGTGCCAGCAGTTTATTGGGCCCTCGACCCCAGCATTTT,CASSLLGPRPQHF